This paragraph covers one TCR beta chain sequence. The antigen is undetermined. The data are from a study of OX40 agonist ivuxolimab in advanced cancers. Across the study: Ivuxolimab, an agonistic anti-OX40 (CD134) antibody, was given to patients. Prior anti-PD-1, anti-PD-L1 or anti-CTLA-4 therapy was allowed; 40% had some.

V was pared by 5 bases and J by 9 bases, with 12 bases of the junction left unmatched. CDR1 SEHNR and CDR2 FQNEAQ come from the germline V gene (reference sequence). The CDR3 spans 15 residues. Study outcomes and limitations: In a subset of nonresponders, normalized T-cell clonal expansion was also low.

Assay: immunoSEQ multiplex PCR; the TCRdb copy retains only in-frame clones and omits some. The table records some 60,000 clones, about nine tenths of them present only once. Anyone with autoimmune disease history or systemic immunosuppression was excluded. The sequence came from an adult with an advanced solid tumor such as melanoma, head and neck, liver or kidney cancer. Here the sequenced sample was CD4+ or CD8+ T cells sorted from blood, taken in a trial of the OX40 agonist ivuxolimab. The chain employs TRBV7-9 and TRBJ1-2; 10 nucleotides match TRBD1. The CDR3 DNA reads TGTGCCAGCAGCCGCTCCGGACAGGGGGTGGTTAGCTACACCTTC. Translated, it gives CASSRSGQGVVSYTF. Looking up the rest from reference TRBV7-9 and TRBJ1-2 gives the full variable domain: DTGVSQNPRHKITKRGQNVTFRCDPISEHNRLYWYRQTLGQGPEFLTYFQNEAQLEKSRLLSDRFSAERPKGSFSTLEIQRTEQGDSAMYLCASSRSGQGVVSYTFGSGTRLTVV.